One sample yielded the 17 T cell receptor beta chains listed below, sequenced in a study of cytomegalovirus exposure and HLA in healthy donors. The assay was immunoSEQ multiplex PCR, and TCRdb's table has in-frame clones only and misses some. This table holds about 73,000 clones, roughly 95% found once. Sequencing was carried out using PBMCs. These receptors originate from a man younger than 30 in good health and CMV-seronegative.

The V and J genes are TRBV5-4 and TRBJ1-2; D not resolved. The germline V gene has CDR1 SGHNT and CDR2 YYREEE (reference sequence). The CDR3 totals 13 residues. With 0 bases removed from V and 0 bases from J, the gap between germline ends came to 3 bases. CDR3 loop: CASSLEPNYGYTF. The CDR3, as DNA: TGTGCCAGCAGCTTGGAGCCTAACTATGGCTACACCTTC.

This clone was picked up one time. The CDR3 here is CASRTAGVRETQYF. The CDR3 region has the DNA TGTGCCAGCAGGACCGCGGGAGTACGGGAGACCCAGTACTTC. The rearrangement joins TRBV2 to TRBJ2-5; 7 nucleotides agree with TRBD2. Trimming cost V 6 bases and J 5 bases; bases outside gene matches: 9. The CDR3 runs 14 residues. Germline values: CDR1 SNHLY, CDR2 FYNNEI.

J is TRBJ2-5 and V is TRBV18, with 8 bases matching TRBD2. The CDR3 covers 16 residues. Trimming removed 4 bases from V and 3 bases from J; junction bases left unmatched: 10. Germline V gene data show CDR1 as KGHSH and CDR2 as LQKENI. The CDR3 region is CASSHISGDIKETQYF. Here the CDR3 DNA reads TGTGCCAGCTCACACATTAGCGGGGATATCAAAGAGACCCAGTACTTC.

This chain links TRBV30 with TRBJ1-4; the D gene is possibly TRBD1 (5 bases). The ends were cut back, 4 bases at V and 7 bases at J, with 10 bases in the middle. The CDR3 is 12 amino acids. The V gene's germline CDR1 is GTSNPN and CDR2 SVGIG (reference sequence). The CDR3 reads CAWNRGGEKLFF. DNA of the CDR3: TGTGCCTGGAATAGGGGTGGTGAAAAACTGTTTTTT.

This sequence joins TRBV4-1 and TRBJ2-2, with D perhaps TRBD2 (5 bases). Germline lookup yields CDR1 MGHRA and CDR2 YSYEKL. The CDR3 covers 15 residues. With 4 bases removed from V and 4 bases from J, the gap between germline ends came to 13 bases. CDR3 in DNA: TGCGCCAGCAGCCGAGCGGACTGGATCACCGGGGAGCTGTTTTTT. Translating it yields CASSRADWITGELFF.

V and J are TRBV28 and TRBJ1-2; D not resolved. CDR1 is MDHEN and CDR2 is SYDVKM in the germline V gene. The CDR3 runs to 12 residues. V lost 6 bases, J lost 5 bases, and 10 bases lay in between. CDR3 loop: CASSPPVYGYTF. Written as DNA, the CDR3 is TGTGCCAGCAGCCCCCCGGTTTATGGCTACACCTTC.

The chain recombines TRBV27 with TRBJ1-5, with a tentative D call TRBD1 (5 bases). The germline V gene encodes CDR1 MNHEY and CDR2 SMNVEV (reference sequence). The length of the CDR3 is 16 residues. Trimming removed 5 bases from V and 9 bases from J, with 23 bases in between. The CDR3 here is CASSPIVPGPGGPQHF. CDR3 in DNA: TGTGCCAGCAGTCCCATAGTACCGGGACCGGGGGGGCCCCAGCATTTT.

The CDR3 nucleotides are TGTGCCAGCAGCTTACTTGCGATCATGAACACTGAAGCTTTCTTT. This gives the protein CASSLLAIMNTEAFF. The J gene is TRBJ1-1, the V gene TRBV7-9, with no clear D. The V gene lost 2 bases and the J gene lost 0 bases, with 10 bases spanning the gap. The CDR3 sequence is 15 residues long. Germline assignment: CDR1 SEHNR and CDR2 FQNEAQ (reference sequence).

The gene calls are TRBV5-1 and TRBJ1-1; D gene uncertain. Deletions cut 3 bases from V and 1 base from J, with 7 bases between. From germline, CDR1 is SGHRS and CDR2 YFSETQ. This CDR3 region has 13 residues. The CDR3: CASSSETNTEAFF. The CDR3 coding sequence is TGCGCCAGCAGCTCGGAGACGAACACTGAAGCTTTCTTT.

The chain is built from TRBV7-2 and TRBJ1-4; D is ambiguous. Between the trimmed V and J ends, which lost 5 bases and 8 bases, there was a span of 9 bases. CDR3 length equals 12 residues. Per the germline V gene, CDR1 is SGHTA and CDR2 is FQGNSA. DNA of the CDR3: TGTGCCAGCAGCAAAGGAGGGGAAAAACTGTTTTTT. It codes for CASSKGGEKLFF.

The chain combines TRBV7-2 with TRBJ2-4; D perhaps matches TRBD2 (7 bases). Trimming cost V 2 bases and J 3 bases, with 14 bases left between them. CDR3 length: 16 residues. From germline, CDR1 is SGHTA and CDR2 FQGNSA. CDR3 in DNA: TGTGCCAGCAGCTTATCCGAGGGGGGGCGCAAAAACATTCAGTACTTC. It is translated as CASSLSEGGRKNIQYF.

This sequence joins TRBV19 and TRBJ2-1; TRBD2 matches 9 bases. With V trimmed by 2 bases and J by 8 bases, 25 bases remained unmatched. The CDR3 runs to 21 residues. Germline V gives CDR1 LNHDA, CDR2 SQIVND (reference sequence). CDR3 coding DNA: TGTGCCAGTAGTATAACTTCTAGCGGGGCGTCTCACCTTAATGGGTGGGATGAGCAGTTCTTC. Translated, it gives CASSITSSGASHLNGWDEQFF.

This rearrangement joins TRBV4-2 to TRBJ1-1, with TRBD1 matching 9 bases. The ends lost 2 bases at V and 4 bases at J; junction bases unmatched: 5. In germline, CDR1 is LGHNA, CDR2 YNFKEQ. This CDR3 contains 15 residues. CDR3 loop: CASSQLTGGGTEAFF. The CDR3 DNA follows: TGTGCCAGCAGCCAACTGACAGGGGGTGGCACTGAAGCTTTCTTT.

The CDR3 sequence is CASTASGIGTDTQYF. The CDR3 nucleotides read TGTGCCAGTACCGCTTCCGGGATTGGCACAGATACGCAGTATTTT. The genes are TRBV19 and TRBJ2-3, with D maybe TRBD2 (5 bases). This CDR3 spans 15 amino acids. Looked up from germline, CDR1 is LNHDA and CDR2 is SQIVND (reference sequence). The ends were cut back, 7 bases at V and 1 base at J, with 15 bases in the middle.

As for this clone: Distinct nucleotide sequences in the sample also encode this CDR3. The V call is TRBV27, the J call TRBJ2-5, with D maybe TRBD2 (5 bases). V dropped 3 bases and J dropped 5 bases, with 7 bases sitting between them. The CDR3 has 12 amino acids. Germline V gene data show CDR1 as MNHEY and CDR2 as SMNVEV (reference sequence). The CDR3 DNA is TGTGCCAGCAGTTTTAGAGGGGAGACCCAGTACTTC. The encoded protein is CASSFRGETQYF.

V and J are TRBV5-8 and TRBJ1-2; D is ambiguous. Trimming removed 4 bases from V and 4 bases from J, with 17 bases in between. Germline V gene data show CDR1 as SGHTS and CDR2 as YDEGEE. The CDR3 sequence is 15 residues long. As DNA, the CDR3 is TGTGCCAGCAGCCCGTTATCCTCCGGCGGCTATGGCTACACCTTC. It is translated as CASSPLSSGGYGYTF.

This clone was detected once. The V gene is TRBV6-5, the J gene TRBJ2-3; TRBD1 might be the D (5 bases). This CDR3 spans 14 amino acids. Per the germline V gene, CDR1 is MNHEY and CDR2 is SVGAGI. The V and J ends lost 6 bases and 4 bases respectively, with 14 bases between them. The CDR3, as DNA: TGTGCCAGCAGCCACAGGAGCAGCGCAGATACGCAGTATTTT. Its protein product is CASSHRSSADTQYF.